The sequence of this T cell receptor beta chain was determined in a study of shared clonotypes between healthy human individuals. At the level of the study: There were three CD4 naive, three CD4 memory, two CD8 naive and one CD8 memory plates per donor. Study-wide results and limits: Among the subsets, naive ones generally showed larger estimated richness than memory ones. An expected dependence of interdonor clonotype sharing on sequencing depth was noted. Generation probabilities of non-shared clonotypes were lower (relative to those shared by all four donors).

Sequencing used immunoSEQ multiplex PCR; TCRdb keeps in-frame clones, though not all of them. The sample consists of 1.5 million to 1.9 million clones, nearly 99% of them appearing once. In the case of this clone: The antigen remains undetermined.

With 0 bases removed from V and 6 bases from J, the gap between germline ends came to 16 bases. The germline gives CDR1 SGDLS, CDR2 YYNGEE. This CDR3 region has 16 residues. This TCR derives from a man between 25 and 39 years old in good health. The chain uses TRBV9 and TRBJ1-5; no firm D call. The sample comprised naive CD4+ T cells sorted from blood. Subset: CD45RA+ positively selected. Here the CDR3 reads CASSVGISDGGQPQHF. DNA of the CDR3: TGTGCCAGCAGCGTAGGTATCAGTGATGGTGGTCAGCCCCAGCATTTT.